One and the same sample provided the 6 T cell receptor beta chains below, sequenced in a study of sequential checkpoint blockade in melanoma. The repertoire was sequenced with immunoSEQ multiplex PCR; TCRdb's copy has only in-frame clones and lacks some. The sample consists of tens of thousands of clones, around 90% of them appearing once. Sample treatment: randomized to nivolumab then ipilimumab (arm A) or the reverse (arm B). This specimen was CD8+ T cells sorted from blood (inferred from file names), taken from a patient given nivolumab and ipilimumab in sequence. The receptors come from a human donor with melanoma.

The V gene is TRBV28, the J gene TRBJ1-3, with a weak D call TRBD1 (5 bases). From germline, CDR1 is MDHEN and CDR2 SYDVKM. V gave up 5 bases and J gave up 0 bases, with 11 bases separating them. This CDR3 is built from 15 residues. The CDR3 region has the DNA TGTGCCAGCAGTGCCAGGGTGAACTCTGGAAACACCATATATTTT. As protein: CASSARVNSGNTIYF.

The rearrangement links TRBV5-1 to TRBJ1-1, with unresolved D. CDR1 is SGHRS and CDR2 is YFSETQ in the germline V gene. Trimming took 0 bases from V and 5 from J, leaving 11 bases between them. This CDR3 region has 14 residues. Written as DNA, the CDR3 is TGCGCCAGCAGCTTGGAAAGCCAGCGGACTGAAGCTTTCTTT. Its protein is CASSLESQRTEAFF.

V gene TRBV7-8 combines with J gene TRBJ2-2, with 7 positions matching TRBD1. The V and J ends lost 2 bases and 4 bases, in that order; junction bases with no gene match: 4. From germline, CDR1 is SGHVS and CDR2 FQNEAQ. The length of the CDR3 is 15 residues. The CDR3 DNA sequence: TGTGCCAGCAGCTTAAGACAGGGACCCACCGGGGAGCTGTTTTTT. Translation: CASSLRQGPTGELFF.

This sequence joins TRBV7-2 and TRBJ1-1; 11 bases map to TRBD1. Germline V lookup: CDR1 SGHTA, CDR2 FQGNSA. CDR3 length: 17 residues. V was pared by 6 bases and J by 1 base, with 10 bases of the junction left unmatched. DNA of the CDR3: TGTGCCAGCAGTTCACCGGGACAGGGGGAATGGAACACTGAAGCTTTCTTT. Protein sequence: CASSSPGQGEWNTEAFF.

The rearrangement uses TRBV7-8 and TRBJ1-5, with 7 bases that match TRBD1. V shed 4 bases, J shed 2 bases, and the junction held 2 bases outside the gene matches. The CDR3 runs to 14 residues. The germline V gene encodes CDR1 SGHVS and CDR2 FQNEAQ. The CDR3 nucleotides are TGTGCCAGCAGCTCGAGGGGGCGCAATCAGCCCCAGCATTTT. Its protein product is CASSSRGRNQPQHF.

This clone was counted between two and nine times. The chain has TRBV16 and TRBJ2-1; 9 bases map to TRBD2. CDR1 KGHSY and CDR2 FQNENV come from the germline V gene. The V segment lost 1 base and the J segment 7 bases; nucleotides outside the gene matches: 5. The CDR3 extends over 15 amino acids. CDR3 region: CASSQFPSGVNEQFF. DNA for the CDR3: TGTGCCAGCAGCCAATTCCCTAGCGGGGTAAATGAGCAGTTCTTC.